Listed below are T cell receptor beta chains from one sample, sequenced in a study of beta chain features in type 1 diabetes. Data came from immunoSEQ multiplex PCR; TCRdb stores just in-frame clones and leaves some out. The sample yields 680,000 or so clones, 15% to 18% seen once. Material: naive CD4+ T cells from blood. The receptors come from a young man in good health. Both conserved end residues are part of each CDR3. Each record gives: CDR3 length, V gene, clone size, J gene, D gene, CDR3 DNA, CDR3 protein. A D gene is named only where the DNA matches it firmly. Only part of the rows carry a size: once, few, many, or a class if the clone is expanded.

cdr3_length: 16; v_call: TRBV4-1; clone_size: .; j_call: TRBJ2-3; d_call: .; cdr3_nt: TGCGCCAGCAGCCAAGATCTTGCCAGCAACACAGATACGCAGTATTTT; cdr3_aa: CASSQDLASNTDTQYF
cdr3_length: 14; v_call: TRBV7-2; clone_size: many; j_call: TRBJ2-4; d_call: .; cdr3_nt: TGTGCCAGCAGCCTTATACAGGGTGGAAACATTCAGTACTTC; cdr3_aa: CASSLIQGGNIQYF
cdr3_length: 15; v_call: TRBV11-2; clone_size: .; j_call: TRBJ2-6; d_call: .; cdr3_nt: TGTGCCAGCAGGAACGGAGGAGCTGGGGCCAACGTCCTGACTTTC; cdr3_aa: CASRNGGAGANVLTF
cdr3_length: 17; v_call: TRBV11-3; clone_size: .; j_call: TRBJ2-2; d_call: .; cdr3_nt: TGTGCCAGCAGCTTATCCAGTCAAAAGAGAGGAACCGGGGAGCTGTTTTTT; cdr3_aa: CASSLSSQKRGTGELFF
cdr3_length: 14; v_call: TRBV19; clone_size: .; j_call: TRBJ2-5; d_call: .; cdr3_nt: TGTGCCAGTAGTATTGGCAGGGCGCAAGAGACCCAGTACTTC; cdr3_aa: CASSIGRAQETQYF
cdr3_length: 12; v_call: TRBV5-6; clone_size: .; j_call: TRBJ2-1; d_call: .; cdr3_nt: TGTGCCAGCAGCTCTCCAGACAATGAGCAGTTCTTC; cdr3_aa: CASSSPDNEQFF
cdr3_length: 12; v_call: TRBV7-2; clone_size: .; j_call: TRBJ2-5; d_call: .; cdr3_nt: TGTGCCAGCCAGAGAGGGAAAGAGACCCAGTACTTC; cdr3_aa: CASQRGKETQYF
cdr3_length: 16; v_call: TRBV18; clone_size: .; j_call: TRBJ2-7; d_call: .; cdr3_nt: TGTGCCAGCTCACCACTTCCGGACGGACTAAACTACGAGCAGTACTTC; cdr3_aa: CASSPLPDGLNYEQYF
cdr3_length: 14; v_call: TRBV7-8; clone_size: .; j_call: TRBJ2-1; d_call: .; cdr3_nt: TGTGCCAGCAGCCTGAATCTTATCGGCAATGAGCAGTTCTTC; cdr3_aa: CASSLNLIGNEQFF
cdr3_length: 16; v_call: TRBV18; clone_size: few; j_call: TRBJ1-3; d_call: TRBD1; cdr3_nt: TGTGCCAGCTCCACGGACAGGGTCAACTCTGGAAACACCATATATTTT; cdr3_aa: CASSTDRVNSGNTIYF
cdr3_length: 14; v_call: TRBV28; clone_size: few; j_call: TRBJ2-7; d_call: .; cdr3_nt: TGTGCCAGCAGTTTGAGCAGGTCAACCTACGAGCAGTACTTC; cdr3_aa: CASSLSRSTYEQYF
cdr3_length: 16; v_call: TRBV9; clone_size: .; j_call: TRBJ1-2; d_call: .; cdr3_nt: TGTGCCAGCAGCGTAGCTAATTTGGCAGCTAACTATGGCTACACCTTC; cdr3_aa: CASSVANLAANYGYTF
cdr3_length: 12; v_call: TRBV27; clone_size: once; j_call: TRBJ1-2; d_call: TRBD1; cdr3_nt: TGTGCCAGCAGCCCGGACAGGTATGGCTACACCTTC; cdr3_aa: CASSPDRYGYTF
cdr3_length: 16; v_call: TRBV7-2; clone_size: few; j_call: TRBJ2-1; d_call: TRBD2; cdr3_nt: TGTGCCAGCAGCTTGGAGGCTAGCGGGCTTAACAATGAGCAGTTCTTC; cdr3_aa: CASSLEASGLNNEQFF
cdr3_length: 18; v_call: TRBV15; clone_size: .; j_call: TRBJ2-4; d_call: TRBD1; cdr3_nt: TGTGCCACCAGCGGACTACCGACAGGGGAACTAGCCAAAAACATTCAGTACTTC; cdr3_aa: CATSGLPTGELAKNIQYF
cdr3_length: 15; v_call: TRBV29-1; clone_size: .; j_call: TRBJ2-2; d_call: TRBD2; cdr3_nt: TGCAGCGTTGCCTCTAGCGGGGGGACCACCGGGGAGCTGTTTTTT; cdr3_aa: CSVASSGGTTGELFF
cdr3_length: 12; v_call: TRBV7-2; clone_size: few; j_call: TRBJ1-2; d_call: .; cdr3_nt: TGTGCCAGCAGCTCGTCGGGCTATGGCTACACCTTC; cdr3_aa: CASSSSGYGYTF
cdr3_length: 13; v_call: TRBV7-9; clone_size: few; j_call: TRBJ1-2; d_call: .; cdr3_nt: TGTGCCAGCAGCTTAGCGTCACAGGGTGGCTACACCTTC; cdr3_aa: CASSLASQGGYTF
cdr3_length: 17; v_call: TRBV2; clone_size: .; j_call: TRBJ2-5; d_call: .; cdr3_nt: TGTGCCAGCAGTGAAGCGCTTAGGGATCGCCGGGAGGAGACCCAGTACTTC; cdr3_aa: CASSEALRDRREETQYF
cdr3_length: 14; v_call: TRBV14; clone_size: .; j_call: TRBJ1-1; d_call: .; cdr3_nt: TGTGCCAGCAGCTTATTTGAGGGTAACACTGAAGCTTTCTTT; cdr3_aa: CASSLFEGNTEAFF
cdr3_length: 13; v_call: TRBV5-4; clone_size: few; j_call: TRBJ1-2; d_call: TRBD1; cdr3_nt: TGTGCCAGCACCCTGAGACAGGGAGGAGGCTACACCTTC; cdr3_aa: CASTLRQGGGYTF
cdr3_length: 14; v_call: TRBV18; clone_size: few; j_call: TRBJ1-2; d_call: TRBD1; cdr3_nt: TGTGCCACCGGAACGGGGACAGGGGACTATGGCTACACCTTC; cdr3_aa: CATGTGTGDYGYTF
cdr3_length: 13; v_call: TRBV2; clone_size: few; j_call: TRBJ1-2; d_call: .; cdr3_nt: TGTGCCAGCAGGGAAGACAAGATCTATGGCTACACCTTC; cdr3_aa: CASREDKIYGYTF
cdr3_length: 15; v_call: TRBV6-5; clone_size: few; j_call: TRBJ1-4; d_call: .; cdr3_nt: TGTGCCAGCAGTTACGCTCGACGCGGGAATGAAAAACTGTTTTTT; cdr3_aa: CASSYARRGNEKLFF
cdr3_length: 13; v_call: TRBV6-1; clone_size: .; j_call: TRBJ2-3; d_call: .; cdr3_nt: TGTGCCAGCAGTTTAGCCCGCACAGATACGCAGTATTTT; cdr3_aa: CASSLARTDTQYF
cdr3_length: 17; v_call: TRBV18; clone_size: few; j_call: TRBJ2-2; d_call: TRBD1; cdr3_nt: TGTGCCAGCTCCCCCGCCGACAGGGGGACGAACACCGGGGAGCTGTTTTTT; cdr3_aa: CASSPADRGTNTGELFF
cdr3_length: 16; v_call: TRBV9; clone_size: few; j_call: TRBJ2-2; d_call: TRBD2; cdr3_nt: TGTGCCAGCAGCGTAGAGCCCGGGAGGGCCACCGGGGAGCTGTTTTTT; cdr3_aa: CASSVEPGRATGELFF
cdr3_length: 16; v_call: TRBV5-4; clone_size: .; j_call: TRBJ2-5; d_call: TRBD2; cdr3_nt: TGTGCCAGCAGTCCAAGCGGGGGGGCCGGGGGAGAGACCCAGTACTTC; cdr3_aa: CASSPSGGAGGETQYF
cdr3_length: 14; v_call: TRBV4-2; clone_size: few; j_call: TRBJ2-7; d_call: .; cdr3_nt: TGTGCCAGCAGCCAAGATCGGCCATACTACGAGCAGTACTTC; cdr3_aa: CASSQDRPYYEQYF
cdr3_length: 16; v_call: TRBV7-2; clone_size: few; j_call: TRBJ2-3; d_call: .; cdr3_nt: TGTGCCAGCAGCTTATTCGGATCCCCTAGCACAGATACGCAGTATTTT; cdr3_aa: CASSLFGSPSTDTQYF
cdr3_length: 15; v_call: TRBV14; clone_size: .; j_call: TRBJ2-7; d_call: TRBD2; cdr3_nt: TGTGCCAGCAGCCCCGTAAGCGGGGCTTCCTACGAGCAGTACTTC; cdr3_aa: CASSPVSGASYEQYF
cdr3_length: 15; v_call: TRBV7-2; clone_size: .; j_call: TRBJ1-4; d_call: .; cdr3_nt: TGTGCCAGCAGCCGCAGGCCGGGTGGCGTCGAAAAACTGTTTTTT; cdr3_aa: CASSRRPGGVEKLFF
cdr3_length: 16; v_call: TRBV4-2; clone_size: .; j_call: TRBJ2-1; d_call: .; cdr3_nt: TGTGCCAGCAGCCAAGATCCGGGGAGTAGGCGGAATGAGCAGTTCTTC; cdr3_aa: CASSQDPGSRRNEQFF
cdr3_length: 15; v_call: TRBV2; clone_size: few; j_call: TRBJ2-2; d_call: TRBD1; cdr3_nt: TGTGCCAGCTTTCGGGACAGGGAGATCACCGGGGAGCTGTTTTTT; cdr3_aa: CASFRDREITGELFF
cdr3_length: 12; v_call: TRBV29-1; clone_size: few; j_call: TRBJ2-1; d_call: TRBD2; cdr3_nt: TGCAGCGTTGTCCGGGGGGGGAATGAGCAGTTCTTC; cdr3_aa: CSVVRGGNEQFF
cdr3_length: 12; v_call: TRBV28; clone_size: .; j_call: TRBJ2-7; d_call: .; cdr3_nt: TGTGCCAGCAGAGGGGTGACCCACGAGCAGTACTTC; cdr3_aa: CASRGVTHEQYF
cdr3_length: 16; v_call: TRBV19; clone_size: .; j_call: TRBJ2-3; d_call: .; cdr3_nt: TGTGCCAGTAGTATTTGGGGGACGCGTAGCACAGATACGCAGTATTTT; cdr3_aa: CASSIWGTRSTDTQYF
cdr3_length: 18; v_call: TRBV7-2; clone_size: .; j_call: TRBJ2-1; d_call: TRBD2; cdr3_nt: TGTGCCAGCAGCCCCCGGGTTAGCGGGAGTTTATCGCGCAATGAGCAGTTCTTC; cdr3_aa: CASSPRVSGSLSRNEQFF
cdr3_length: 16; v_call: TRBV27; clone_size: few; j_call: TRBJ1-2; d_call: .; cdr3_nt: TGTGCCAGCAGTCTGACCCTGGGTGTGGGGGCCCATGGCTACACCTTC; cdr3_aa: CASSLTLGVGAHGYTF
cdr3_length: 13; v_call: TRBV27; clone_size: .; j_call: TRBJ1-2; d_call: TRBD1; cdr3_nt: TGTGCCAGCAGTTTAGAGGGGGCGGGAGGCTACACCTTC; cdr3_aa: CASSLEGAGGYTF
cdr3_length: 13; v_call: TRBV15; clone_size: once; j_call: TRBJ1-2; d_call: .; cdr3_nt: TGTGCCACCAGCCCGCAGGCCAACTATGGCTACACCTTC; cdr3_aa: CATSPQANYGYTF
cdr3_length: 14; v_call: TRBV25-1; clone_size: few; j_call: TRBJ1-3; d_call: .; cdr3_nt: TGTGCCAGCATGCGGGCCAACTCTGGAAACACCATATATTTT; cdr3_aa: CASMRANSGNTIYF
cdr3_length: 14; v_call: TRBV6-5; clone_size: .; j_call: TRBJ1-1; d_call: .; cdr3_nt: TGTGCCAGCAGCTCCTCGGTGGCAGGCAATGAAGCTTTCTTT; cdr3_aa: CASSSSVAGNEAFF
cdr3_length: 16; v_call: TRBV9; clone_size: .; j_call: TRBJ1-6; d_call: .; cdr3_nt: TGTGCCAGCAGCGTGGGGGGGCCCTCCTATAATTCACCCCTCCACTTT; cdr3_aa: CASSVGGPSYNSPLHF
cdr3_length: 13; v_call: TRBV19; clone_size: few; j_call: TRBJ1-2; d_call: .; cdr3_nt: TGTGCCAGTAAAGCAGGCTCTAACTATGGCTACACCTTC; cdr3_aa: CASKAGSNYGYTF
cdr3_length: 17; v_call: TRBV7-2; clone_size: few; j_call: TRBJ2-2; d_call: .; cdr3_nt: TGTGCCAGCAGCTACCCCGCGACAGAATATAACACCGGGGAGCTGTTTTTT; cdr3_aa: CASSYPATEYNTGELFF
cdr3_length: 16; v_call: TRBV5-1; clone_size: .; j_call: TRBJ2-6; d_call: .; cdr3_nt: TGCGCCAGCAGCCGGACGGCCCGCTCTGGGGCCAACGTCCTGACTTTC; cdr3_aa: CASSRTARSGANVLTF
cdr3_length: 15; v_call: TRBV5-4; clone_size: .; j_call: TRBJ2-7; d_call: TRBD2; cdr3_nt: TGTGCCAGCAGCTTGGGCGGGAGGGCGGCCTACGAGCAGTACTTC; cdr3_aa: CASSLGGRAAYEQYF
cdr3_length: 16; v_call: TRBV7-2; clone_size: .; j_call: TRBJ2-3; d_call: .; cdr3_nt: TGTGCCAGCAGCTCGGAAGCTGGTGGTTCCCCCCATACGCAGTATTTT; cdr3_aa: CASSSEAGGSPHTQYF
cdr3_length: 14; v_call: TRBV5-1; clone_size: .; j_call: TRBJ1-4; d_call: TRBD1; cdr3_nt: TGCGCCAGCAGCCCCAGGGGGTTGAATGAAAAACTGTTTTTT; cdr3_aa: CASSPRGLNEKLFF
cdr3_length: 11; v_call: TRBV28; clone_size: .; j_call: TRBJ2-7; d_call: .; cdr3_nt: TGTGCCAGCAGTGTTACCTACGAGCAGTACTTC; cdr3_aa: CASSVTYEQYF
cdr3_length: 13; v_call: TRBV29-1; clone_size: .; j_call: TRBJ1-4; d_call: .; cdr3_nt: TGCAGCGTTAGCCAAACTACTAATGAAAAACTGTTTTTT; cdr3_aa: CSVSQTTNEKLFF
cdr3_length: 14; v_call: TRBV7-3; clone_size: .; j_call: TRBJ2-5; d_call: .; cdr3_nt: TGTGCCAGCAGTGCCGGGGGATCCCAAGAGACCCAGTACTTC; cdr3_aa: CASSAGGSQETQYF
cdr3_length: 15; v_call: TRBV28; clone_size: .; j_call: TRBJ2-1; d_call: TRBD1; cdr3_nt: TGTGCCAGCCTCCTTGCGGGACAGGGTCACAATGAGCAGTTCTTC; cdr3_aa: CASLLAGQGHNEQFF